This T cell receptor beta chain was sequenced in a study of OX40 agonist ivuxolimab in advanced cancers. Generated by immunoSEQ multiplex PCR, the TCRdb table keeps only in-frame clones and is missing some. This sample has about 30,000 clones, with about four fifths found just once. Germline V CDR1 and CDR2: SNHLY, FYNNEI. Deletions cut 9 bases from V and 7 bases from J, with 16 bases between. This CDR3 is built from 12 residues. The chain is built from TRBV2 and TRBJ2-7, with D perhaps TRBD1 (5 bases). This clonotype was obtained from an adult with an advanced solid tumor such as melanoma, head and neck, liver or kidney cancer. This material consisted of CD4+ or CD8+ T cells sorted from blood, taken in a trial of the OX40 agonist ivuxolimab. CDR3 sequence reads: CASIDRRLEQYF. CDR3 nucleotide sequence: TGTGCCAGTATAGACAGACGTTTGGAGCAGTACTTC.